What follows is one T cell receptor (beta chain) and its context. Its specificity is not known. The data were taken from a study of cytomegalovirus exposure and HLA in healthy donors. Study-level findings and limits: A few of the chains that were CMV-associated were confirmed in vitro to be specific for CMV antigens. Some TCR beta chains (over 150 of them) were listed as cytomegalovirus-associated. The study dropped some indistinguishable V segments, TRBV6-2 and TRBV6-3 among them. An analysis done earlier found most TCR beta V segments productive about 87% or about 30% of the time.

Primers: 60 Vbeta forward and 13 Jbeta reverse. Data came from immunoSEQ multiplex PCR; TCRdb stores just in-frame clones and leaves some out. The sample holds roughly 140,000 clones; approximately 85% are singletons and the top ten take roughly 6%. Germline V gene data show CDR1 as SGHTA and CDR2 as FQGTGA. The ends lost 5 bases at V and 0 bases at J; junction bases unmatched: 4. The CDR3 spans 15 residues. The sequenced material came from PBMCs. This TCR was recovered from a man aged 50 to 60 in good health and CMV-seropositive. The chain links TRBV7-3 to TRBJ1-3; 7 nucleotides agree with TRBD1. The CDR3 spells CASSPEGASGNTIYF. The CDR3 bases are TGTGCCAGCAGCCCCGAGGGGGCCTCTGGAAACACCATATATTTT. The complete variable domain, with remaining parts taken from reference TRBV7-3 and TRBJ1-3, reads GAGVSQTPSNKVTEKGKYVELRCDPISGHTALYWYRQSLGQGPEFLIYFQGTGAADDSGLPNDRFFAVRPEGSVSTLKIQRTERGDSAVYLCASSPEGASGNTIYFGEGSWLTVV.